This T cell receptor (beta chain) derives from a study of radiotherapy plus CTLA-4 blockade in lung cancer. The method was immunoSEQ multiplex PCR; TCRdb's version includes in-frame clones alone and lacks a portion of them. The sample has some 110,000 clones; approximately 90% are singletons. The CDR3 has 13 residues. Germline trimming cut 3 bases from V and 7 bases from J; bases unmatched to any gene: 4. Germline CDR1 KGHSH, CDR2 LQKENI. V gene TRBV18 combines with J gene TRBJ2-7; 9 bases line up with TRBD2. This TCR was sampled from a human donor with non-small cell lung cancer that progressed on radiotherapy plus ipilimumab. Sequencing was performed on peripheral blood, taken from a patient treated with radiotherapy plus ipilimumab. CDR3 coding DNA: TGTGCCAGCTCACCCGAGCTAGCGGGAGAGCAGTACTTC. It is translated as CASSPELAGEQYF.